One sample yielded the 14 T cell receptor beta chains listed below, sequenced in a study of T-cell memory formation after mild COVID-19. TCRdb fed the 5' RACE reads into MiXCR, producing one record per CDR3 protein. Among about 400,000 distinct CDR3 sequences listed, about a quarter were seen once. Sequenced material: PBMCs or a T cell subset sorted from them (not recorded which). The receptors shown here come from an adult woman who had mild COVID-19 (a few samples of this study predate the infection). Cell type and time point are not known.

This chain links TRBV4-3 with TRBJ2-3; a possible D gene is TRBD1 (5 bases). The V and J ends lost 0 bases and 3 bases respectively, with 13 bases between them. CDR1 is LGHNA and CDR2 is YSLEER in the germline V gene. This CDR3 contains 16 residues. CDR3 nucleotides: TGCGCCAGCAGCCAAGACGGTGGCAGGGCGACAGATACGCAGTATTTT. Translation: CASSQDGGRATDTQYF.

J is TRBJ2-1 and V is TRBV7-3, with TRBD2 matching 7 bases. The CDR3 extends over 15 amino acids. V lost 5 bases to trimming and J lost 8 bases; unmatched junction nucleotides: 12. CDR1 and CDR2 (germline): SGHTA, FQGTGA. CDR3 sequence reads: CASSPGTFRGDEQFF. In nucleotides, the CDR3 is TGTGCCAGCAGCCCCGGGACCTTTCGGGGGGATGAGCAGTTCTTC.

This sequence joins TRBV6-5 and TRBJ1-4; TRBD1 matches at 7 bases. The junction had 7 bases not matched to a gene; V was cut back by 2 bases and J by 4 bases. Germline values: CDR1 MNHEY, CDR2 SVGAGI. This CDR3 contains 16 residues. CDR3 in amino acids: CASSYGGGFSNEKLFF. CDR3 nucleotide sequence: TGTGCCAGCAGTTACGGAGGGGGCTTTAGTAATGAAAAACTGTTTTTT.

The chain employs TRBV7-9 and TRBJ2-4; the D is unclear. V was trimmed by 5 bases and J by 0 bases, leaving 11 bases between them. In germline, CDR1 is SEHNR, CDR2 FQNEAQ (reference sequence). This CDR3 contains 15 residues. Here the CDR3 DNA reads TGTGCCAGCAGCCTCCAAGACCGAGCCAAAAACATTCAGTACTTC. Its translation is CASSLQDRAKNIQYF.

This clonotype was detected only a few times. The V and J genes are TRBV20-1 and TRBJ2-5; possibly TRBD2 for D (5 bases). Germline-derived CDR1 and CDR2 are DFQATT and SNEGSKA (reference sequence). The CDR3 runs 13 residues. The ends were cut back, 3 bases at V and 5 bases at J, with 13 bases in the middle. The CDR3 spells CSASSGEWETQYF. DNA for the CDR3: TGCAGTGCTAGTTCCGGGGAATGGGAGACCCAGTACTTC.

This clonotype was detected many times. V gene TRBV4-1 combines with J gene TRBJ1-2, with a tentative D call TRBD1 (5 bases). Germline CDR1 MGHRA, CDR2 YSYEKL. V was cut by 3 bases and J by 6 bases, with 23 bases left in between. The CDR3 is 17 residues long. CDR3 bases: TGCGCCAGCAGCCAGAGAATAATTCGCACTCAGGGAGATGGCTACACCTTC. It yields the protein CASSQRIIRTQGDGYTF.

V gene TRBV27 combines with J gene TRBJ1-3, with D hard to call. Germline V CDR1 and CDR2: MNHEY, SMNVEV (reference sequence). Trimming left V 6 bases short and J 3 bases short, with 12 bases between. The CDR3 extends over 14 amino acids. The CDR3 spells CASRQAALGNTIYF. As DNA, the CDR3 is TGTGCCAGCAGGCAGGCGGCTCTTGGAAACACCATATATTTT.

J is TRBJ2-7 and V is TRBV10-3; 7 nucleotides agree with TRBD2. This CDR3 contains 13 residues. Germline V gives CDR1 ENHRY, CDR2 SYGVKD. Trimming cost V 8 bases and J 2 bases; bases outside gene matches: 6. DNA of the CDR3: TGTGCCATCGGAGAGCGGGGAGCCTACGAGCAGTACTTC. Translating gives CAIGERGAYEQYF.

CDR3 amino acids: CASSLRQNPYNEQFF. As DNA, the CDR3 is TGTGCCAGCAGTTTAAGACAGAACCCCTACAATGAGCAGTTCTTC. This chain uses TRBV12-3 or TRBV12-4 with TRBJ2-1; tentatively, D is TRBD1 (5 bases). V was shortened by 2 bases and J by 2 bases, with 10 bases between the two germline ends. The length of the CDR3 is 15 residues.

This clonotype has a single count. CDR3 DNA sequence: TGCGCCAGCAAACCGTCGAGTGGAAACACCATATATTTT. This gives the protein CASKPSSGNTIYF. The genes are TRBV5-1 and TRBJ1-3, with D unclear. CDR3 size: 13 residues. V lost 6 bases, J lost 3 bases, and 10 bases lay in between. Germline loops: CDR1 SGHRS, CDR2 YFSETQ.

The V and J genes are TRBV6-6 and TRBJ1-2; tentative D call: TRBD1 (6 bases). CDR1 is MNHNY and CDR2 is SVGAGI in the germline V gene (reference sequence). The CDR3 runs 15 residues. V was shortened by 3 bases and J by 2 bases, with 13 bases between the two germline ends. The CDR3 region has the DNA TGTGCCAGCAGTTATGATGACAGGAGCAACTATGGCTACACCTTC. This translates into CASSYDDRSNYGYTF.

V and J are TRBV10-2 and TRBJ2-3, with D unresolved. CDR3 length: 13 residues. With 4 bases removed from V and 2 bases from J, the gap between germline ends came to 7 bases. Germline CDR1 and CDR2: WSHSY and SAAADI. The CDR3 sequence is CASSGGHTDTQYF. The CDR3 coding sequence is TGCGCCAGCAGTGGCGGTCACACAGATACGCAGTATTTT.

This clonotype turned up a few times. This chain uses TRBV7-8 with TRBJ2-4, with a tentative D call TRBD1 (6 bases). This CDR3 comprises 14 residues. The germline gives CDR1 SGHVS, CDR2 FQNEAQ. V was pared by 1 base and J by 7 bases, with 11 bases between. CDR3 residues: CASSLDRANNIQYF. The DNA for the CDR3 is TGTGCCAGCAGCTTAGACAGGGCAAATAACATTCAGTACTTC.

The CDR3 region is CASSLDRRGPEAFF. As DNA, the CDR3 is TGTGCCAGCAGCTTAGACCGACGGGGTCCTGAAGCTTTCTTT. V usage is TRBV7-8 and J usage is TRBJ1-1, with D unresolved. Germline V gene data show CDR1 as SGHVS and CDR2 as FQNEAQ. V shed 1 base and J shed 6 bases, with 12 bases lying between them. This CDR3 is built from 14 residues. Full variable domain (remainder filled in from reference TRBV7-8 and TRBJ1-1): GAGVSQSPRYKVAKRGQDVALRCDPISGHVSLFWYQQALGQGPEFLTYFQNEAQLDKSGLPSDRFFAERPEGSVSTLKIQRTQQEDSAVYLCASSLDRRGPEAFFGQGTRLTVV.